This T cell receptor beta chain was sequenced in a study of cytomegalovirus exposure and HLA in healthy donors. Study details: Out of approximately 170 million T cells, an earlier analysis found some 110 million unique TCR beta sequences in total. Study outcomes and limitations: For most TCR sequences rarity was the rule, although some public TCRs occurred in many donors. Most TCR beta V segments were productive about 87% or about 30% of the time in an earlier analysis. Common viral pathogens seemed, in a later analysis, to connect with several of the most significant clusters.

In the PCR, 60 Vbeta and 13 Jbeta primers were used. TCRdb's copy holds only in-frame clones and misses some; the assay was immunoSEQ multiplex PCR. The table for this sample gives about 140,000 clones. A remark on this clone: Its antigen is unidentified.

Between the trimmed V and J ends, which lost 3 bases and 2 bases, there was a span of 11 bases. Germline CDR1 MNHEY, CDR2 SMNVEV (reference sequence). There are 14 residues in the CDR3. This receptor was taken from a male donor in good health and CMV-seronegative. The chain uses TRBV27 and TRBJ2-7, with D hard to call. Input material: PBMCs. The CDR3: CASSFSPQTYEQYF. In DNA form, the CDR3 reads TGTGCCAGCAGTTTTTCCCCACAAACCTACGAGCAGTACTTC.